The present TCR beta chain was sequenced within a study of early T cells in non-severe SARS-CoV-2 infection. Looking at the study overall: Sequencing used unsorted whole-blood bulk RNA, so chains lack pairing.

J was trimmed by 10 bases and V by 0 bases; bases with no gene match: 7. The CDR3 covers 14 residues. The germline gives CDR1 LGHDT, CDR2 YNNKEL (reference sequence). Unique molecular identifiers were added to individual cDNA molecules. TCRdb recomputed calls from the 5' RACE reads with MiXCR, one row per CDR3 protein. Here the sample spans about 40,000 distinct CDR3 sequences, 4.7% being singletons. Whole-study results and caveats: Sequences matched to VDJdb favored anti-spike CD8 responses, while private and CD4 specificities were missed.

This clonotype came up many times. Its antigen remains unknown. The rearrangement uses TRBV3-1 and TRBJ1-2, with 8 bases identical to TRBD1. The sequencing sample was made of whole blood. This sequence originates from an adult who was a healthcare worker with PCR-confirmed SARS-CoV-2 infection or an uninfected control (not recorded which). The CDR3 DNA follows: TGTGCCAGCAGCCAAGATTTGGACAGGGTAGCCTACACCTTC. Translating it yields CASSQDLDRVAYTF. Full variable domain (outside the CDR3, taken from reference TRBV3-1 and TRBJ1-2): DTAVSQTPKYLVTQMGNDKSIKCEQNLGHDTMYWYKQDSKKFLKIMFSYNNKELIINETVPNRFSPKSPDKAHLNLHINSLELGDSAVYFCASSQDLDRVAYTFGSGTRLTVV.